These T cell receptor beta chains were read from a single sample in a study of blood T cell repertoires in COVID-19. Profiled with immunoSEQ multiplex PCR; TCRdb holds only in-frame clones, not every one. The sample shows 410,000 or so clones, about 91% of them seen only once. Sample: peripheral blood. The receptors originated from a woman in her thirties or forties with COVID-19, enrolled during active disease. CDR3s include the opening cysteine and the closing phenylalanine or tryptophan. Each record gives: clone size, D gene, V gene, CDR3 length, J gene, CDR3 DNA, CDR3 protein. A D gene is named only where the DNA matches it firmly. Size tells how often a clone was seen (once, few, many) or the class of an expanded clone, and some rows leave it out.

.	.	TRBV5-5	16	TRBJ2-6	TGTGCCAGCAGTTTTGGAGGGCAGGGTGGGGCCAACGTCCTGACTTTC	CASSFGGQGGANVLTF
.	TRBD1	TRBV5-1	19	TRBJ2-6	TGCGCCAGCAGCTTGGGGCCCGGGACAGGGGGTGCTGGGGCCAACGTCCTGACTTTC	CASSLGPGTGGAGANVLTF
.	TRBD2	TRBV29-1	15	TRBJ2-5	TGCAGCGTGGGACTAGCGGGGGCCCCGGGGGAGACCCAGTACTTC	CSVGLAGAPGETQYF
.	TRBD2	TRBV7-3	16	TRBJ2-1	TGTGCCAGCAGCTTAACTCTAGCGGGATCCTACAATGAGCAGTTCTTC	CASSLTLAGSYNEQFF
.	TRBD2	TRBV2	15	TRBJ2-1	TGTGCCAGCAGCGAAAGACTAGCGGGAGGGATTGAGCAGTTCTTC	CASSERLAGGIEQFF
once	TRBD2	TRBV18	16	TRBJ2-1	TGTGCCAGCTCACCACGGAGCGGGAGAAGGGGCAATGAGCAGTTCTTC	CASSPRSGRRGNEQFF
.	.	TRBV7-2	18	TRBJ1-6	TGTGCCAGCAGCTCCATGGATCTAATGCCCGGACATCCTTCACCCCTCCACTTT	CASSSMDLMPGHPSPLHF
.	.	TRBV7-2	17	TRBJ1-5	TGTGCCAGCAGCTTGGGGGGCGCCCGGGGGGTGAATCAGCCCCAGCATTTT	CASSLGGARGVNQPQHF
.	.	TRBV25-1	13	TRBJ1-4	TGTGCCAGCAAGGGCCCGCCGACGGGGAAACTGTTTTTT	CASKGPPTGKLFF
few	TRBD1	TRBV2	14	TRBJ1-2	TGTGCCAGCAGCCGGGGACAGGCAAACTATGGCTACACCTTC	CASSRGQANYGYTF
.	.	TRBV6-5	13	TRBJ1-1	TGTGCCAGCCACTTTACAGGGCACACTGAAGCTTTCTTT	CASHFTGHTEAFF
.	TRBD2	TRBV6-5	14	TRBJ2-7	TGTGCCAGCAGCCCCGGGACTAGCGTTTTCGAGCAGTACTTC	CASSPGTSVFEQYF
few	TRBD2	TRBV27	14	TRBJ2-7	TGTGCCAGCACAGGCGGGGGGAGCTCCTACGAGCAGTACTTC	CASTGGGSSYEQYF
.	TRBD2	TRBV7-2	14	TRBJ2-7	TGTGCCAGCAGCTTGCGGGGGACCTCCTACGAGCAGTACTTC	CASSLRGTSYEQYF
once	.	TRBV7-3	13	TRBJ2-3	TGTGCCAGCAGCTTTTGGGCTACAGATACGCAGTATTTT	CASSFWATDTQYF